Each of the 18 T cell receptor beta chains below was sequenced from the same sample in a study of neurological immune-mediated disorders (dated 2019 in TCRdb). Library generation was performed with 5' RACE. Sequencing instrument: Illumina HiSeq 2500. Clones were called with MiXCR by TCRdb after fastp trimmed the public reads at Q25, and only in-frame beta chains were retained. CDR3 protein duplicates are merged, each entry listing the most common genes and DNA. The sample table holds some 37,000 distinct CDR3 sequences, of which over 12% were seen once. Clones ranked in the top ten supply 25% to 30% of the sample. Sequenced sample: PBMCs. These receptors originate from a woman aged 45-65 years with HTLV-1-associated myelopathy (HAM/TSP).

Ten or more counts support this clonotype. The V gene is TRBV29-1, the J gene TRBJ1-2, with 9 bases that match TRBD1. The germline gives CDR1 SQVTM, CDR2 ANQGSEA. With 6 bases clipped from V and 2 bases from J, the junction kept 4 bases outside the gene matches. This CDR3 contains 13 residues. The CDR3 DNA sequence: TGCAGCGTCCGGACAGGGGCCAACTATGGCTACACCTTC. It specifies CSVRTGANYGYTF.

This clonotype was recorded a few times. This chain uses TRBV18 with TRBJ2-3; D remains ambiguous. The CDR3 totals 13 residues. The V gene lost 3 bases and the J gene lost 4 bases, with 8 bases spanning the gap. Germline V gives CDR1 KGHSH, CDR2 LQKENI. The CDR3 bases are TGTGCCAGCTCACCTCCCAACGCAGATACGCAGTATTTT. Its translation: CASSPPNADTQYF.

About this clonotype: At one boundary the junction diverges from the germline segment, which might be a read error. This rearrangement joins TRBV6-1 to TRBJ2-5; tentative D call: TRBD2 (5 bases). Germline values: CDR1 MNHNS, CDR2 SASEGT. This CDR3 is built from 15 residues. CDR3 region: CVSSENSGLVETQYF. The DNA for the CDR3 is TGTGTCAGCAGTGAAAATTCGGGGTTGGTAGAGACCCAGTACTTC.

This clonotype was found many times. The V and J genes are TRBV27 and TRBJ1-6; D call uncertain. The CDR3 contains 16 residues. Germline V lookup: CDR1 MNHEY, CDR2 SMNVEV (reference sequence). Trimming stripped 3 bases from V and 5 bases from J, with 14 bases between. CDR3: CASSLVAVVDNSPLHF. The CDR3 region has the DNA TGTGCCAGCAGTTTGGTTGCGGTAGTGGATAATTCACCCCTCCACTTT.

This clonotype was observed many times. The chain combines TRBV5-1 with TRBJ1-6; D is unclear. V was clipped by 4 bases and J by 7 bases, with 9 bases between them. Germline CDR1 is SGHRS and CDR2 is YFSETQ. The CDR3 runs to 13 residues. This CDR3 reads CASSSTNNSPLHF. The CDR3 coding sequence is TGCGCCAGCAGCAGCACCAACAATTCACCCCTCCACTTT. The full variable domain, in which reference TRBV5-1 and TRBJ1-6 provide the parts outside the CDR3, is KAGVTQTPRYLIKTRGQQVTLSCSPISGHRSVSWYQQTPGQGLQFLFEYFSETQRNKGNFPGRFSGRQFSNSRSEMNVSTLELGDSALYLCASSSTNNSPLHFGNGTRLTVT.

In the case of this clonotype: Its ends do not fully match the called genes, so a read error is possible. This chain links TRBV7-7 with TRBJ2-2; weak D call: TRBD2 (6 bases). The length of the CDR3 is 14 residues. Germline CDR1 and CDR2: SSHAT and FNYEAQ (reference sequence). CDR3 nucleotides: TGTGCTAGCAGCTTAGCGGCAGGGACCGGGGAGCTGTTTTTT. Translating gives CASSLAAGTGELFF.

This clonotype has more than one count but fewer than ten. The chain uses TRBV5-1 and TRBJ2-1, with TRBD2 identical over 10 bases. The CDR3 totals 15 residues. Unmatched junction bases numbered 5, after V lost 3 bases and J lost 5 bases. Germline V gives CDR1 SGHRS, CDR2 YFSETQ. The CDR3 sequence: CASSYLAGVNNEQFF. CDR3 in DNA: TGCGCCAGCAGCTATCTAGCGGGGGTGAACAATGAGCAGTTCTTC.

This clonotype was seen at least ten times. The genes are TRBV7-2 and TRBJ2-1, with TRBD2 matching over 7 bases. After removal of 0 bases from V and 2 bases from J, the junction contained 7 bases not matched to a gene. Germline V gene sequence: CDR1 SGHTA, CDR2 FQGNSA. This CDR3 has 17 amino acids. CDR3 amino acids: CASSLASSGPPYNEQFF. In nucleotides, the CDR3 is TGTGCCAGCAGCTTAGCGAGTAGCGGGCCTCCCTACAATGAGCAGTTCTTC. Combining the CDR3 with reference TRBV7-2 and TRBJ2-1 gives the whole variable domain GAGVSQSPSNKVTEKGKDVELRCDPISGHTALYWYRQSLGQGLEFLIYFQGNSAPDKSGLPSDRFSAERTGGSVSTLTIQRTQQEDSAVYLCASSLASSGPPYNEQFFGPGTRLTVL.

This clonotype was recorded a few times. Here the CDR3 reads CASSESKGQPQHF. The CDR3 DNA sequence: TGCGCCAGCAGTGAGTCTAAGGGTCAGCCCCAGCATTTT. The chain couples TRBV10-1 to TRBJ1-5; D ambiguous. CDR3 size: 13 residues. Germline loops: CDR1 WNHNN, CDR2 SYGVQD (reference sequence). Trimming took 0 bases from V and 6 from J, leaving 6 bases between them.

This clonotype was seen ten or more times. The V and J genes are TRBV3-1 and TRBJ2-3, with 16 bases lining up with TRBD2. Trimming at V came to 4 bases and at J to 6 bases, leaving 10 bases not matched to a gene. The CDR3 contains 18 residues. Germline V gene lookup returns CDR1 LGHDT and CDR2 YNNKEL (reference sequence). The CDR3 region is CASSLKGLAGGPMDTQYF. Written as DNA, the CDR3 is TGTGCCAGCAGCCTTAAGGGACTAGCGGGGGGGCCAATGGATACGCAGTATTTT.

Concerning this clonotype itself: Because the CDR3's place on the DNA is in doubt, the DNA is left out and the CDR3 is given as listed by TCRdb. The chain has TRBV11-2 and TRBJ1-5; the D call TRBD1 from the table was never checked on the DNA. Germline lookup yields CDR1 SGHAT and CDR2 FQNNGV. Including both end residues, the CDR3 is 23 amino acids long. The CDR3 sequence is CASSFYICSARETGPGGNQPQHF.

The sample holds many counts of this clonotype. This chain uses TRBV5-1 with TRBJ2-3, with D tentatively TRBD1 (6 bases). Trimming took off 0 bases at V and 6 bases at J, with 8 bases between the two ends. Germline V gene sequence: CDR1 SGHRS, CDR2 YFSETQ. This CDR3 has 13 residues. CDR3 nucleotide sequence: TGCGCCAGCAGCTTGGAAGGGGGTGATACGCAGTATTTT. Translated, it gives CASSLEGGDTQYF.

This clonotype was found many times. The rearrangement uses TRBV4-1 and TRBJ2-5, with D unclear. Between the trimmed V and J ends, which lost 1 base and 2 bases, there was a span of 5 bases. The CDR3 has 13 amino acids. Germline V gives CDR1 MGHRA, CDR2 YSYEKL. The CDR3 spells CASSQGVQETQYF. CDR3 sequence (DNA): TGCGCCAGCAGCCAAGGGGTACAAGAGACCCAGTACTTC.

This clonotype was counted at least ten times. The chain has TRBV12-3 or TRBV12-4 and TRBJ2-2, with 7 bases lining up with TRBD1. This CDR3 has 15 amino acids. V gave up 5 bases and J gave up 7 bases; unmatched junction bases: 10. This CDR3 is CASSNYRGLSGELFF. DNA of the CDR3: TGTGCCAGCAGTAACTACAGGGGATTGAGCGGGGAGCTGTTTTTT.

In this sample, this clonotype turned up many times. One end of the junction fails to match germline, which may point to a read error. This chain connects TRBV7-3 to TRBJ1-2; D remains ambiguous. CDR1 is SGHTA, CDR2 FQGTGA, per germline. The length of the CDR3 is 12 residues. CDR3 amino acids: CASSLKILPECF. CDR3 sequence (DNA): TGTGCCAGCAGCTTAAAAATTTTGCCCGAATGTTTC.

There are many counts of this clonotype. CDR3: CATSDSTASGTTGELFF. CDR3 in DNA: TGTGCCACCAGCGACTCAACTGCCTCCGGGACAACCGGGGAGCTGTTTTTT. V gene TRBV15 combines with J gene TRBJ2-2, with D possibly matching TRBD1 (6 bases). Germline lookup yields CDR1 LNHNV and CDR2 YYDKDF (reference sequence). With 5 bases removed from V and 5 bases from J, the gap between germline ends came to 21 bases. The CDR3 spans 17 residues.

Many counts were recorded for this clonotype. The DNA for the CDR3 is TGCAGTGCTAGAGATCCCCCAGGGGGCGGCGGAAAACTGTTTTTT. Its protein is CSARDPPGGGGKLFF. V and J are TRBV20-1 and TRBJ1-4; TRBD1 matches at 8 bases. This CDR3 is 15 amino acids long. CDR1 and CDR2 from the germline V gene are DFQATT and SNEGSKA (reference sequence). V shed 0 bases, J shed 10 bases, and the junction held 10 bases outside the gene matches.

This clonotype occurred many times. The chain recombines TRBV27 with TRBJ2-7, with D tentatively TRBD1 or TRBD2 (5 bases each). The CDR3 length is 14 residues. V dropped 5 bases and J dropped 0 bases, with 11 bases sitting between them. Germline-derived CDR1 and CDR2 are MNHEY and SMNVEV (reference sequence). CDR3 sequence: CASSPGTASYEQYV. The CDR3 nucleotides are TGTGCCAGCAGTCCCGGGACGGCCTCCTACGAGCAGTACGTC.